Sequencing of this T cell receptor beta chain was carried out in a study of CD8 T cells in Susac syndrome. This CDR3 comprises 15 residues. CDR1 and CDR2 from the germline V gene are SGHTA and FQGNSA. Deletions cut 3 bases from V and 5 bases from J, with 14 bases between. Random hexamers were used to reverse transcribe roughly 0.45 to 1 ug of RNA. TCRdb recomputed calls from the immunoSEQ multiplex PCR reads with MiXCR, one row per CDR3 protein. The table lists around 200,000 distinct CDR3 sequences, approximately 94% of them singletons, with 0.098% in the top ten. This clonotype was sampled from a human donor with Susac syndrome. The chain carries TRBV7-2 and TRBJ1-5; D is possibly TRBD1 (5 bases). The specimen was CD4+ T cells from PBMCs. DNA of the CDR3: TGTGCCAGCAGCTTGGATGTACAGGACTATCAGCCCCAGCATTTT. Translating it yields CASSLDVQDYQPQHF.